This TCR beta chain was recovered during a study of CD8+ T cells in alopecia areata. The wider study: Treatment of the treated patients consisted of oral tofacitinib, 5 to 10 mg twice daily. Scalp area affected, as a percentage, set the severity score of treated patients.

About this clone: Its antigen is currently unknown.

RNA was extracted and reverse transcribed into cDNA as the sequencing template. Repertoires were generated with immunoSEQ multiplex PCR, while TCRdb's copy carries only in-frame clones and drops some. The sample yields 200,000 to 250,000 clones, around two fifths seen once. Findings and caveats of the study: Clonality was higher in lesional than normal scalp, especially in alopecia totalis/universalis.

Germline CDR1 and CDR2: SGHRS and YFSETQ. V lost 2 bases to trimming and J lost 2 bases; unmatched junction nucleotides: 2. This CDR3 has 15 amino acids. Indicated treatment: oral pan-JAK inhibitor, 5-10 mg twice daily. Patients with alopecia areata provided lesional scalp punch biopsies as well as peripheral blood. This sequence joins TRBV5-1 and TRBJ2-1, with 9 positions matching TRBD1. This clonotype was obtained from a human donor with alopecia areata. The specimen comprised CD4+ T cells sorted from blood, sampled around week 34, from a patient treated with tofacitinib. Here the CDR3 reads CASSLTGGTYNEQFF. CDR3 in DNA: TGCGCCAGCAGCTTAACAGGGGGCACCTACAATGAGCAGTTCTTC.